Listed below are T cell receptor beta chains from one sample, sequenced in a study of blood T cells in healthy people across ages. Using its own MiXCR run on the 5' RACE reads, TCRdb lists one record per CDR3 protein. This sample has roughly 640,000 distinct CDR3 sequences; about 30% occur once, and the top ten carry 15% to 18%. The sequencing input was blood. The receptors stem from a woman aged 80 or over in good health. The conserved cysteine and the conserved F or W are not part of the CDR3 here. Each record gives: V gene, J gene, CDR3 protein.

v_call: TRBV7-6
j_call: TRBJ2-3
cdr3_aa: ASSAQRSTDTQY

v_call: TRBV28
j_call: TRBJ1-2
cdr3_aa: ASRGHRGGYT

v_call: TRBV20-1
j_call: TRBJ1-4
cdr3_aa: SAYDRDGEKLF

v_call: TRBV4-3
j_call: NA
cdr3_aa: ASNQPGEAVEQY

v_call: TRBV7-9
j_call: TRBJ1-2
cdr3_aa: ASGDRGRSGYT

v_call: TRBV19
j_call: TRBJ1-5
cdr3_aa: ASSIGFARAPHQPQH

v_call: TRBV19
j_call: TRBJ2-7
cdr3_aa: ASSNHGTGGLYEQY

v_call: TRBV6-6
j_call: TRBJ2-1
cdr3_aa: ASSYSGQGPNEQF

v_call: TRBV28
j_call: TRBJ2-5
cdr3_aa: ASSGGGTLEQY

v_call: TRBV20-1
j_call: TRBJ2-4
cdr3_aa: SPFAPLAKNIRY

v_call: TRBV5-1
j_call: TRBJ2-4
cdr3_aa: ASSITGSTKNIQY

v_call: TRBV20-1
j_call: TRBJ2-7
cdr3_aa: SASAQGGYEQY

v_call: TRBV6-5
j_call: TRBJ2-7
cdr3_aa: ASSPTVTYEQY

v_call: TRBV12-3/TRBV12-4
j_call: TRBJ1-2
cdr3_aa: ASSTPNGYT

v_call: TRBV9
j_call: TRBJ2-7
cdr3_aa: ASSVGDSIGYEQY

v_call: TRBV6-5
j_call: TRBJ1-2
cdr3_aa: ASRRQEGNYGYT

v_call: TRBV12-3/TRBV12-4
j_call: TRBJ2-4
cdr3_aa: ASSPSEIAKNIQY

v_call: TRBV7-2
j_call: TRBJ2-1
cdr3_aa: ASSFDREAVSSYNEQF

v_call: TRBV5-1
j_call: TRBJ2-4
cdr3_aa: ASSYRMGQGEILAKNIQY

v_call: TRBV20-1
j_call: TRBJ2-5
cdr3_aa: SARMGSETQY

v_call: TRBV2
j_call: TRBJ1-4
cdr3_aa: ASSEAPITSTNEKLF

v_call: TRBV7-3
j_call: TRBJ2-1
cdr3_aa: ASSFVSVSSYNEQF

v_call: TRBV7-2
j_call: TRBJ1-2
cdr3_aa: ASSRTGARNYGYT

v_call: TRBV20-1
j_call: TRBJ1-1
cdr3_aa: KARMGAFETEAF

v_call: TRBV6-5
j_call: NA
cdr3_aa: ASSLTRPIYNEQY

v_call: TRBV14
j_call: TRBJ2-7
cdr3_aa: ASSQGVLRSEQY

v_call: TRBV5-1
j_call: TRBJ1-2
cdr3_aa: ASSPRQGAQYGYT

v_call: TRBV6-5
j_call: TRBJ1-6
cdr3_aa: ASRTLGRHSPLH

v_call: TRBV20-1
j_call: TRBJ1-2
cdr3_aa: SAREARWGDGYT

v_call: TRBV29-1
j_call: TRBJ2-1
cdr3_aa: SVTGTGGLGQF

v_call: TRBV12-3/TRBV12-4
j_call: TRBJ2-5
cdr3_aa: ASTRGGSSYEQY

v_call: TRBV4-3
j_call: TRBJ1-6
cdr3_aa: ASSQERWGPLH

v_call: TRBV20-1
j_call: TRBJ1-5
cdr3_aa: SARSRRDGNQPQH

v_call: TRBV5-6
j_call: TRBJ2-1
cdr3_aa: ASSKDRGGTSLNEQF

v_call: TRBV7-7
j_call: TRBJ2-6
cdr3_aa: ASSAGQSGANVLT

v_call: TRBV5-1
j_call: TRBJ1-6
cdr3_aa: ASHRQGSSNSPLH

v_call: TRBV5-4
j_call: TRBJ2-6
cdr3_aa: TSSLEGARGSGANVLT

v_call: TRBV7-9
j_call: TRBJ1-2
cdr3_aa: ASSLEGEVGYT

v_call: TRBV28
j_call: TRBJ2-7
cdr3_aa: ASTQGRSVAYEQY

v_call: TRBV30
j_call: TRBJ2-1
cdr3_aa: AWSVSGNPYNEQF

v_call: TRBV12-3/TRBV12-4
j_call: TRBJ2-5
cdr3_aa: ASSYHSQETQY

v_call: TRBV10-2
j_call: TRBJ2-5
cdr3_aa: ASSESLAQETQY

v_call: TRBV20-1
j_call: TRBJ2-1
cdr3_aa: SASVRLAGGPGNEQF

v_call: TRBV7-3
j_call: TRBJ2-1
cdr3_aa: ASSPQAGSYNEQF